The 5 T cell receptor beta chains in this list originate from one sample, sequenced in a study of blood T cell repertoires in COVID-19 (dated by TCRdb to about 2020). The receptor library was made with the immunoSEQ multiplex PCR assay. Imported from immuneACCESS, the table was reduced by TCRdb to in-frame sequences with V and J called. These copies leave out some clones; in studies compared against another copy, an unresolved V gene accounts for under half, and the cause of the remainder is not known. This sample is represented by approximately 150,000 clones; about 86% of them were singletons. Of the sample, around 8.3% is held by the ten largest clones. Material for sequencing was peripheral blood. These receptors were taken from a woman aged 50 to 60 with active or convalescent COVID-19.

V usage is TRBV2 and J usage is TRBJ1-6, with 8 bases that match TRBD1. The germline gives CDR1 SNHLY, CDR2 FYNNEI. The CDR3 has 15 amino acids. V was pared by 4 bases and J by 7 bases, with 6 bases of the junction left unmatched. The CDR3 protein is CASSAGTGENSPLHF. In DNA form, the CDR3 reads TGTGCCAGCAGTGCCGGGACAGGCGAAAATTCACCCCTCCACTTT.

The chain recombines TRBV7-9 with TRBJ1-1; D may be TRBD1 (5 bases). The V gene's germline CDR1 is SEHNR and CDR2 FQNEAQ (reference sequence). CDR3 size: 16 residues. V dropped 5 bases and J dropped 4 bases, with 20 bases sitting between them. CDR3 sequence: CASSQYSTDGATEAFF. The CDR3 DNA follows: TGTGCCAGCAGCCAGTACTCGACAGATGGGGCCACTGAAGCTTTCTTT.

V gene TRBV7-9 combines with J gene TRBJ1-1; no clear D. The V gene's germline CDR1 is SEHNR and CDR2 FQNEAQ (reference sequence). The V and J ends lost 7 bases and 4 bases respectively, with 16 bases between them. CDR3 length: 14 amino acids. The CDR3 is CASTKTTGSTEAFF. The CDR3 DNA reads as TGTGCCAGCACCAAAACGACGGGGTCCACTGAAGCTTTCTTT.

The J gene is TRBJ1-1, the V gene TRBV30; 8 positions match TRBD1. This CDR3 is 13 amino acids long. With 3 bases clipped from V and 5 bases from J, the junction kept 5 bases outside the gene matches. Germline CDR1 reads GTSNPN; CDR2 reads SVGIG (reference sequence). The DNA for the CDR3 is TGTGCCTGGAGCAGGACAGGGAGTACTGAAGCTTTCTTT. This gives the protein CAWSRTGSTEAFF.

This chain uses TRBV11-2 with TRBJ2-4, with a weak D call TRBD1 (5 bases). The V gene lost 7 bases and the J gene lost 4 bases, with 11 bases spanning the gap. In germline, CDR1 is SGHAT, CDR2 FQNNGV. This CDR3 is built from 13 residues. The CDR3 reads CASNIGAKNIQYF. The DNA of the CDR3 is TGTGCCAGCAACATAGGGGCGAAAAACATTCAGTACTTC.